Listed below are T cell receptor beta chains from one sample, sequenced in a study of blood T cell repertoires in COVID-19. TCRdb's table, derived via immunoSEQ multiplex PCR, lists solely in-frame clones and lacks some. Of about 270,000 clones listed, around 88% are singletons. What was sequenced was peripheral blood. The receptors stem from a woman aged 70-85 years with COVID-19, enrolled during active disease. CDR3s include the opening cysteine and the closing phenylalanine or tryptophan. The D gene is left open where the match is weak. Clone size is not always given. Where it is, it says once, few, many or a class for expanded clones.

V gene	J gene	D gene	clone size	CDR3 protein	CDR3 DNA
TRBV5-1	TRBJ2-5	TRBD2	once	CASSLRVGLAGQETQYF	TGCGCCAGCAGCTTGCGAGTAGGACTAGCGGGGCAAGAGACCCAGTACTTC
TRBV5-1	TRBJ1-6	.	.	CASSLTRQPSPLHF	TGCGCCAGCAGCCTGACCAGGCAGCCGTCACCCCTCCACTTT
TRBV11-3	TRBJ1-1	.	.	CASSLGVNTEAFF	TGTGCCAGCAGCTTAGGAGTGAACACTGAAGCTTTCTTT
TRBV6-5	TRBJ1-5	TRBD1	.	CASKPGQLSYQPQHF	TGTGCCAGCAAGCCGGGACAGCTATCCTATCAGCCCCAGCATTTT
TRBV7-6	TRBJ2-1	TRBD1	.	CASSSTGGSYNEQFF	TGTGCCAGCAGCTCGACAGGGGGATCCTACAATGAGCAGTTCTTC
TRBV5-1	TRBJ1-6	TRBD1	.	CASSLAWTGDHNSPLHF	TGCGCCAGCAGCTTGGCTTGGACAGGGGACCATAATTCACCCCTCCACTTT
TRBV29-1	TRBJ2-7	TRBD1	.	CSVEDRGQGIYEQYF	TGCAGCGTTGAAGATCGAGGACAGGGTATCTACGAGCAGTACTTC
TRBV18	TRBJ2-5	TRBD2	.	CASSRMTSLIQETQYF	TGTGCCAGCTCGCGGATGACTAGCTTGATCCAAGAGACCCAGTACTTC
TRBV21-1	TRBJ2-2	.	.	CASSKTKGQGADGELFF	TGTGCCAGCAGCAAAACGAAGGGACAGGGGGCAGACGGGGAGCTGTTTTTT
TRBV5-6	TRBJ1-3	TRBD1	.	CASSFIGTGGFKGNTIYF	TGTGCCAGCAGCTTTATCGGGACAGGGGGATTTAAGGGAAACACCATATATTTT
TRBV28	TRBJ1-1	TRBD1	.	CASSQHPPGQGGTEAFF	TGTGCCAGCAGCCAACACCCCCCCGGACAGGGCGGCACTGAAGCTTTCTTT
TRBV27	TRBJ2-3	TRBD2	once	CASTARGTRRTDTQYF	TGTGCCAGCACCGCCAGAGGGACTAGGCGCACAGATACGCAGTATTTT
TRBV3-1/TRBV3-2	TRBJ2-7	.	once	CASSLLEVAYEQYF	TGTGCCAGCAGCCTTCTAGAGGTGGCCTACGAGCAGTACTTC
TRBV18	TRBJ2-3	.	.	CASSPPRGISDTQYF	TGTGCCAGCTCACCACCGAGAGGGATTTCCGATACGCAGTATTTT
TRBV19	TRBJ1-1	TRBD1	few	CASNPDRGRTEAFF	TGTGCCAGTAATCCGGACAGGGGGCGAACTGAAGCTTTCTTT
TRBV9	TRBJ1-2	TRBD1	.	CASSAPTGEGYTF	TGTGCCAGCAGCGCCCCGACAGGGGAAGGCTACACCTTC
TRBV5-1	TRBJ1-1	.	.	CASSFGDREAFF	TGCGCCAGCAGCTTTGGCGACAGGGAAGCTTTCTTT
TRBV6-1	TRBJ2-2	TRBD1	.	CASSEGDRAYTGELFF	TGTGCCAGCAGTGAGGGGGACAGGGCCTACACCGGGGAGCTGTTTTTT
TRBV2	TRBJ2-1	TRBD2	.	CASSEAPSGGVLFF	TGTGCCAGCAGTGAAGCGCCTAGCGGGGGGGTGCTTTTCTTC